Below are 26 T cell receptor beta chains sequenced from a single sample in a study of blood T cell repertoires in COVID-19. Using immunoSEQ multiplex PCR, the repertoire was profiled, and TCRdb retains in-frame clones only, with some absent. The sample has tens of thousands of clones; around 89% are singletons. Input material: peripheral blood. The receptors originated from a man in his 70s with active or convalescent COVID-19.

The V call is TRBV19, the J call TRBJ1-1; D call uncertain. The germline V and J ends were trimmed by 4 bases and 4 bases, with 10 bases remaining between them. Germline-derived CDR1 and CDR2 are LNHDA and SQIVND (reference sequence). This CDR3 is built from 13 residues. The CDR3 is CASSTNSGTEAFF. The DNA for the CDR3 is TGTGCCAGTAGTACCAACAGTGGCACTGAAGCTTTCTTT.

The chain combines TRBV7-9 with TRBJ2-5; D ambiguous. CDR1 and CDR2 (germline): SEHNR, FQNEAQ (reference sequence). Trimming pared 1 base from V and 5 bases from J, leaving 5 bases between. The CDR3 is 12 residues long. In DNA, the CDR3 is TGTGCCAGCAGCTTAGTAGAGGAGACCCAGTACTTC. Residues: CASSLVEETQYF.

Here the CDR3 DNA reads TGTGCCTTAGCCCAGGGGGACGTTGAAAAACTGTTTTTT. Protein product: CALAQGDVEKLFF. This sequence joins TRBV30 and TRBJ1-4, with 7 bases aligning to TRBD1. Germline values: CDR1 GTSNPN, CDR2 SVGIG (reference sequence). The junction had 9 bases not matched to a gene; V was cut back by 7 bases and J by 7 bases. The CDR3 covers 13 residues.

This rearrangement joins TRBV2 to TRBJ2-7; 12 bases map to TRBD2. The CDR3 totals 16 residues. The junction had 10 bases not matched to a gene; V was cut back by 6 bases and J by 4 bases. CDR1 and CDR2 from the germline V gene are SNHLY and FYNNEI. The CDR3 spells CASSQKRTSGEYEQYF. The DNA for the CDR3 is TGTGCCAGCAGCCAAAAAAGGACTAGCGGGGAGTACGAGCAGTACTTC.

The chain joins TRBV6-6 to TRBJ1-5; D gene ambiguous. The ends were cut back, 8 bases at V and 3 bases at J, with 20 bases in the middle. This CDR3 contains 16 residues. Germline CDR1 MNHNY, CDR2 SVGAGI (reference sequence). The CDR3 here is CASAPARAVDNQPQHF. In nucleotides, the CDR3 is TGTGCCAGCGCTCCCGCGAGGGCGGTCGACAATCAGCCCCAGCATTTT.

The V call is TRBV25-1, the J call TRBJ2-1, with 8 bases fitting TRBD2. CDR3 length equals 13 residues. Trimming cost V 11 bases and J 6 bases; bases outside gene matches: 9. The V gene's germline CDR1 is MGHDK and CDR2 SYGVNS. The CDR3 DNA reads TGTGCCGCCGCCGGGACTAGGGGCAATGAGCAGTTCTTC. Translation: CAAAGTRGNEQFF.

The CDR3 sequence is CASSLSGGARTEAFF. As DNA, the CDR3 is TGTGCCAGCAGCTTATCAGGGGGCGCGAGGACTGAAGCTTTCTTT. J is TRBJ1-1 and V is TRBV11-3, with TRBD1 identical over 8 bases. This CDR3 is built from 15 residues. Germline trimming cut 2 bases from V and 5 bases from J; bases unmatched to any gene: 7. CDR1 is SGHNT, CDR2 YENEEA, per germline.

The chain couples TRBV5-4 to TRBJ1-2, with TRBD1 matching 7 bases. The CDR3 has 13 residues. V lost 4 bases and J lost 6; bases outside the gene matches: 6. The germline V gene has CDR1 SGHNT and CDR2 YYREEE (reference sequence). CDR3 DNA sequence: TGTGCCAGCAGCCGCGAGACAGGGAATGGCTACACCTTC. Translation: CASSRETGNGYTF.

The chain joins TRBV4-2 to TRBJ2-3; TRBD2 matches 12 bases. Trimming took 0 bases from V and 6 from J; bases not matched to a gene: 7. CDR3 length equals 17 residues. In germline, CDR1 is LGHNA, CDR2 YNFKEQ. This CDR3 reads CASSQDAGLAGRDTQYF. The CDR3 DNA reads as TGTGCCAGCAGCCAAGACGCTGGACTAGCGGGACGTGATACGCAGTATTTT.

This sequence joins TRBV4-1 and TRBJ2-1; tentatively, D is TRBD1 (6 bases). V was pared by 2 bases and J by 5 bases, with 13 bases between. CDR3 length: 15 residues. Germline V lookup: CDR1 MGHRA, CDR2 YSYEKL. CDR3 loop: CASSQQGLNNNEQFF. As DNA, the CDR3 is TGCGCCAGCAGCCAACAGGGGCTCAACAACAATGAGCAGTTCTTC.

V and J are TRBV28 and TRBJ1-2, with D perhaps matching TRBD1 (5 bases). This CDR3 is built from 13 residues. Germline V CDR1 and CDR2: MDHEN, SYDVKM. V was trimmed by 5 bases and J by 5 bases, leaving 12 bases between them. This CDR3 reads CASSTTGKYGYTF. CDR3 nucleotide sequence: TGTGCCAGCAGTACTACAGGCAAATATGGCTACACCTTC.

The J gene is TRBJ1-5, the V gene TRBV24-1, with D hard to call. CDR3 length: 14 amino acids. The V gene's germline CDR1 is KGHDR and CDR2 SFDVKD. Trimming stripped 1 base from V and 4 bases from J, with 7 bases between. CDR3 loop: CATSDLSVNQPQHF. CDR3 DNA sequence: TGTGCCACCAGTGATTTATCAGTTAATCAGCCCCAGCATTTT.

The rearrangement uses TRBV28 and TRBJ1-5; D is possibly TRBD1 (6 bases). CDR3 length: 18 residues. Germline V CDR1 and CDR2: MDHEN, SYDVKM. The V gene lost 2 bases and the J gene lost 5 bases, with 22 bases spanning the gap. Here the CDR3 reads CASSLGVDSPTRYQPQHF. In DNA, the CDR3 is TGTGCCAGCAGTTTAGGGGTGGACAGCCCGACCCGGTATCAGCCCCAGCATTTT.

This clone has more than one count but fewer than ten. The chain has TRBV6-6 and TRBJ1-1; D is unclear. The CDR3 contains 13 residues. V lost 5 bases and J lost 3, with 10 bases in between. Germline assignment: CDR1 MNHNY and CDR2 SVGAGI (reference sequence). The CDR3: CASSPGGYTEAFF. CDR3 bases: TGTGCCAGCAGTCCGGGAGGATACACTGAAGCTTTCTTT.

V and J are TRBV18 and TRBJ1-6; TRBD1 is a possible D gene (5 bases). Per germline, CDR1 KGHSH and CDR2 LQKENI. The CDR3 covers 13 residues. V shed 0 bases and J shed 8 bases, with 5 bases lying between them. The CDR3 DNA sequence: TGTGCCAGCTCACCACCGACAGATTCACCCCTCCACTTT. Residues: CASSPPTDSPLHF.

The rearrangement links TRBV15 to TRBJ2-5; perhaps TRBD1 as D (6 bases). Between the trimmed V and J ends, which lost 0 bases and 4 bases, there was a span of 9 bases. The CDR3 length is 14 residues. Germline CDR1 is LNHNV and CDR2 is YYDKDF (reference sequence). CDR3 residues: CATSRETGPETQYF. CDR3 coding DNA: TGTGCCACCAGCAGAGAGACAGGCCCAGAGACCCAGTACTTC.

The chain carries TRBV30 and TRBJ1-6; 11 nucleotides match TRBD1. The germline gives CDR1 GTSNPN, CDR2 SVGIG (reference sequence). The CDR3 has 15 amino acids. V trimming: 8 bases; J trimming: 10 bases; junction bases outside the gene matches: 13. This CDR3 reads CARTSGQGAGSPLHF. The CDR3 nucleotides read TGTGCCCGAACCTCCGGACAGGGGGCCGGCTCACCCCTCCACTTT.

Of note for this clone: Other DNA sequences within the sample encode an identical CDR3. The chain recombines TRBV19 with TRBJ2-1; possibly TRBD2 for D (6 bases). The V gene lost 6 bases and the J gene lost 6 bases, with 12 bases spanning the gap. The CDR3 is 13 residues long. The germline gives CDR1 LNHDA, CDR2 SQIVND (reference sequence). The CDR3 is CASSPTGGNEQFF. The DNA for the CDR3 is TGTGCCAGTAGCCCGACCGGGGGCAATGAGCAGTTCTTC.

J is TRBJ2-3 and V is TRBV19; unclear D gene. This CDR3 has 14 residues. Germline CDR1 and CDR2: LNHDA and SQIVND (reference sequence). Deletions cut 7 bases from V and 0 bases from J, with 11 bases between. CDR3 sequence (DNA): TGTGCCAGTACCCCGAGCTCTAGCACAGATACGCAGTATTTT. Amino acids: CASTPSSSTDTQYF.

The rearrangement uses TRBV30 and TRBJ2-7, with TRBD1 matching over 9 bases. The length of the CDR3 is 12 residues. J was trimmed by 5 bases and V by 5 bases; bases with no gene match: 4. The germline CDR1 and CDR2 sequences are GTSNPN and SVGIG (reference sequence). The CDR3 DNA sequence: TGTGCCTGGTCCGGGACAGGGAACGAGCAGTACTTC. Protein: CAWSGTGNEQYF.

The chain is built from TRBV15 and TRBJ1-2; no clear D. V lost 0 bases, J lost 8 bases, and 7 bases lay in between. The germline V gene has CDR1 LNHNV and CDR2 YYDKDF (reference sequence). There are 12 residues in the CDR3. As DNA, the CDR3 is TGTGCCACCAGCAGAGATTATATGGGCTACACCTTC. Protein: CATSRDYMGYTF.

The chain is built from TRBV11-2 and TRBJ2-7; TRBD1 matches 9 bases. After removal of 5 bases from V and 6 bases from J, the junction contained 8 bases not matched to a gene. The CDR3 loop spans 14 amino acids. Germline CDR1 and CDR2: SGHAT and FQNNGV. The CDR3 nucleotides are TGTGCCAGCAGCCGAACCGGGACAGGGAGCGAGCAGTACTTC. Translation: CASSRTGTGSEQYF.

The rearrangement links TRBV3-1 (or the pseudogene TRBV3-2) to TRBJ2-1; the D gene is possibly TRBD2 (6 bases). The V gene lost 4 bases and the J gene lost 7 bases, with 14 bases spanning the gap. This CDR3 is built from 14 residues. Germline assignment: CDR1 LGHDT and CDR2 YNNKEL (reference sequence). CDR3 coding DNA: TGTGCCAGCAGCCCTAGGGACTCCAAAAATGAGCAGTTCTTC. This sequence encodes CASSPRDSKNEQFF.

The rearrangement uses TRBV5-1 and TRBJ2-1, with TRBD2 as a possible D gene (6 bases). V was cut by 1 base and J by 6 bases, with 17 bases left in between. Germline-derived CDR1 and CDR2 are SGHRS and YFSETQ. This CDR3 is built from 16 residues. The CDR3 is CASSLNGRDSGNEQFF. The CDR3 DNA reads as TGCGCCAGCAGCTTGAATGGGCGGGATTCTGGCAATGAGCAGTTCTTC.

V and J are TRBV7-9 and TRBJ2-7; D is unresolved. Germline lookup yields CDR1 SEHNR and CDR2 FQNEAQ (reference sequence). V lost 4 bases and J lost 4, with 8 bases in between. CDR3 length: 12 residues. Written as DNA, the CDR3 is TGTGCCAGCAGCTCGGCAGGTTACGAGCAGTACTTC. Protein: CASSSAGYEQYF.

The rearrangement links TRBV7-3 to TRBJ2-3; tentative D call: TRBD2 (6 bases). Germline CDR1 and CDR2: SGHTA and FQGTGA. This CDR3 has 14 amino acids. The V gene lost 2 bases and the J gene lost 0 bases, with 6 bases spanning the gap. CDR3 sequence: CASSLGTSTDTQYF. For the CDR3, the DNA is TGTGCCAGCAGCTTAGGGACTAGCACAGATACGCAGTATTTT.